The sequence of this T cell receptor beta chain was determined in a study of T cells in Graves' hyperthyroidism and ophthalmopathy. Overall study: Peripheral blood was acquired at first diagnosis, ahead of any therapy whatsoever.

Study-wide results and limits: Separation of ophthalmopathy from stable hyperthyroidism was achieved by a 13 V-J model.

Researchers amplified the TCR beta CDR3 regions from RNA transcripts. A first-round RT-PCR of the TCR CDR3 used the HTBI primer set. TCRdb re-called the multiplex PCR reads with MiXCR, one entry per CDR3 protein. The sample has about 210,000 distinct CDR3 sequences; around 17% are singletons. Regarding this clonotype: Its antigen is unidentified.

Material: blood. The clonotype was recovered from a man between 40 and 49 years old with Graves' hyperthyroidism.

The CDR3 DNA follows: TGTGCCAGTAGTGCCTCACAGGGAACCTATGGCTACACCTTC. This encodes CASSASQGTYGYTF. This chain connects TRBV19 to TRBJ1-2; TRBD1 is a possible D gene (6 bases). The CDR3 is 14 residues long. Germline CDR1 LNHDA, CDR2 SQIVND (reference sequence). The V end lost 5 bases, the J end lost 4 bases, and 14 bases lay between the germline ends.